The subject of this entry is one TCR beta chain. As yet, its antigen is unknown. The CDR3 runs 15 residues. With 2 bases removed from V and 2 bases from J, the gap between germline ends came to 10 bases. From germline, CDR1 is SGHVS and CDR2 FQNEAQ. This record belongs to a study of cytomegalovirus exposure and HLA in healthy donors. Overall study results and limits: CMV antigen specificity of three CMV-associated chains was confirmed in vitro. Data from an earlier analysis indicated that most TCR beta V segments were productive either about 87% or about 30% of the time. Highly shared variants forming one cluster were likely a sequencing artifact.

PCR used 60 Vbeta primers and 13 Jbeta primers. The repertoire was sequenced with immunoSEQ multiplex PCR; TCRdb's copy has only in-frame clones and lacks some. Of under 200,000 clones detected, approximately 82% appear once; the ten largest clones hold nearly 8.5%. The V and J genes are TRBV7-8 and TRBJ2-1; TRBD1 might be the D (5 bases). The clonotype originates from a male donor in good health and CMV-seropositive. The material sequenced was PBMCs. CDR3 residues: CASSLQGNPYNEQFF. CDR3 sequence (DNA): TGTGCCAGCAGCTTACAGGGAAATCCCTACAATGAGCAGTTCTTC.